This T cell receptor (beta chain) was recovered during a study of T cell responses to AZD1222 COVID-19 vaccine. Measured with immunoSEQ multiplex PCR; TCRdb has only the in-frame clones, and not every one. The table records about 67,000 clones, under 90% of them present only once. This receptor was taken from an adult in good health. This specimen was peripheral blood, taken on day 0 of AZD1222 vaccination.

Here the CDR3 DNA reads TGTGCCAGCCTTGGACGGGGAAAAAACACTGAAGCTTTCTTT. Encoded protein: CASLGRGKNTEAFF. The chain joins TRBV5-6 to TRBJ1-1, with unresolved D. Germline V gene sequence: CDR1 SGHDT, CDR2 YYEEEE. The CDR3 has 14 residues. Between the trimmed V and J ends, which lost 7 bases and 2 bases, there was a span of 15 bases. The full variable domain, its missing parts supplied by reference TRBV5-6 and TRBJ1-1, is DAGVTQSPTHLIKTRGQQVTLRCSPKSGHDTVSWYQQALGQGPQFIFQYYEEEERQRGNFPDRFSGHQFPNYSSELNVNALLLGDSALYLCASLGRGKNTEAFFGQGTRLTVV.